The 5 T cell receptor beta chains below were found in one sample sequenced in a study of CD8 T cell repertoires and HIV-1 epitope variants. Method: immunoSEQ multiplex PCR; TCRdb's copy keeps in-frame clones and lacks some. Of under 5,500 clones listed, around 73% are singletons. These receptors' antigens are unknown. Sequencing input: cultured CD8+ T cells derived from PBMCs. The receptor source for this set is a male donor with HIV.

Only a few counts were recorded for this clone. The rearrangement links TRBV7-9 to TRBJ2-7; D gene uncertain. V lost 3 bases and J lost 0, with 6 bases in between. This CDR3 comprises 13 residues. Germline V gene data show CDR1 as SEHNR and CDR2 as FQNEAQ (reference sequence). CDR3 amino acids: CASSFVSSYEQYF. For the CDR3, the DNA is TGTGCCAGCAGCTTCGTCAGCTCCTACGAGCAGTACTTC.

The genes are TRBV9 and TRBJ2-7, with D perhaps TRBD2 (6 bases). The CDR3 spans 15 residues. Germline assignment: CDR1 SGDLS and CDR2 YYNGEE. V gave up 0 bases and J gave up 2 bases, with 12 bases separating them. The CDR3 coding sequence is TGTGCCAGCAGCGTAGCTGATAGCGGTGCCTACGAGCAGTACTTC. Its translation: CASSVADSGAYEQYF. Using reference TRBV9 and TRBJ2-7 for the parts outside the CDR3, the full variable domain is DSGVTQTPKHLITATGQRVTLRCSPRSGDLSVYWYQQSLDQGLQFLIQYYNGEERAKGNILERFSAQQFPDLHSELNLSSLELGDSALYFCASSVADSGAYEQYFGPGTRLTVT.

The chain joins TRBV9 to TRBJ1-6; D perhaps matches TRBD1 (6 bases). V lost 4 bases to trimming and J lost 7 bases, with 18 bases between them. CDR1 is SGDLS, CDR2 YYNGEE, per germline. The CDR3 consists of 16 residues. The CDR3 protein is CASSPLGGQGNSPLHF. As DNA, the CDR3 is TGTGCCAGCAGCCCGCTGGGGGGGCAAGGGAATTCACCCCTCCACTTT.

V usage is TRBV6-5 and J usage is TRBJ1-1; TRBD1 is a possible D gene (6 bases). Germline CDR1 reads MNHEY; CDR2 reads SVGAGI. This CDR3 has 16 residues. The V and J ends lost 3 bases and 0 bases respectively, with 14 bases between them. As DNA, the CDR3 is TGTGCCAGCAGTTATCGGACAGAAACCATGAACACTGAAGCTTTCTTT. It encodes CASSYRTETMNTEAFF.

This chain joins TRBV30 and TRBJ1-4; a weak D match, TRBD1 (6 bases). Germline values: CDR1 GTSNPN, CDR2 SVGIG (reference sequence). CDR3 size: 14 residues. The V and J ends lost 2 bases and 6 bases respectively, with 13 bases between them. CDR3 in amino acids: CAWSPGQGDEKLFF. CDR3 DNA: TGTGCCTGGAGTCCGGGACAAGGAGATGAAAAACTGTTTTTT.